What follows describes a single T cell receptor (beta chain). Full-length variable regions came from constant-region reverse primers plus semi-nested Nested Universal Primer A PCR. One entry per CDR3 protein results from TCRdb running MiXCR on the 5' RACE reads. The sample has about 32,000 distinct CDR3 sequences, roughly 25% seen once. In germline, CDR1 is DFQATT, CDR2 SNEGSKA (reference sequence). Trimming pared 3 bases from V and 2 bases from J, leaving 13 bases between. The CDR3 totals 14 residues. The sequence was obtained from a female donor with breast cancer. The specimen sequenced was memory CD4+ T cells sorted from blood. Subset defined: memory CD4+ T cells, CD4+CD45RO+CD25-. The rearrangement links TRBV20-1 to TRBJ2-5; D is possibly TRBD1 (5 bases). In DNA, the CDR3 is TGCAGTGCTAGCCATACAGGTGTTCAAGAGACCCAGTACTTC. As protein: CSASHTGVQETQYF.